Presented here are 27 T cell receptor beta chains from one specimen sequenced in a study of T cells in Graves' hyperthyroidism and ophthalmopathy. TCR beta CDR3 regions were amplified from RNA. Using the HTBI primer set, a first-round RT-PCR was run on the TCR CDR3. TCRdb called the multiplex PCR reads again in MiXCR, with one record for every CDR3 protein. The sample includes approximately 570,000 distinct CDR3 sequences, just under 20% of them seen just once. Specimen: blood. These receptors all stem from a man aged 35 to 55 with Graves' ophthalmopathy.

This clonotype was observed at least ten times. The chain has TRBV30 and TRBJ1-2; unclear D gene. In germline, CDR1 is GTSNPN, CDR2 SVGIG (reference sequence). Trimming left V 4 bases short and J 2 bases short, with 8 bases between. The CDR3 loop spans 12 amino acids. CDR3 amino acids: CAWKGMNYGYTF. The CDR3 nucleotides are TGTGCCTGGAAAGGGATGAACTATGGCTACACCTTC.

This clonotype came up a few times. The chain combines TRBV7-2 with TRBJ2-2; D remains unclear. The V end was cut by 1 base, the J end by 5 bases, with 8 bases between. Germline values: CDR1 SGHTA, CDR2 FQGNSA. This CDR3 has 14 residues. CDR3 DNA sequence: TGTGCCAGCAGCTTAGGGGTCTGGACCGGGGAGCTGTTTTTT. It specifies CASSLGVWTGELFF.

This clonotype came up many times. This chain uses TRBV28 with TRBJ2-4; D is possibly TRBD2 (5 bases). Trimming took 6 bases from V and 0 from J, leaving 18 bases between them. Germline V gene sequence: CDR1 MDHEN, CDR2 SYDVKM. The CDR3 has 17 amino acids. CDR3 nucleotide sequence: TGTGCCAGCAGCGGAACCGGGATTACTCTAGCCAAAAACATTCAGTACTTC. This encodes CASSGTGITLAKNIQYF.

This clonotype was found many times. This chain uses TRBV7-3 with TRBJ2-1, with D perhaps matching TRBD1 (5 bases). Deletions cut 2 bases from V and 2 bases from J, with 13 bases between. Germline V gene data show CDR1 as SGHTA and CDR2 as FQGTGA. The CDR3 loop spans 16 amino acids. This chain's CDR3 is CASSLQGLTPYNEQFF. CDR3 in DNA: TGTGCCAGCAGCTTACAGGGCCTCACCCCCTACAATGAGCAGTTCTTC.

This clonotype was detected many times. The chain recombines TRBV7-2 with TRBJ2-1; TRBD2 agrees at 9 bases. CDR1 SGHTA and CDR2 FQGNSA come from the germline V gene. The CDR3 is 14 residues long. Trimming at V came to 1 base and at J to 10 bases, leaving 5 bases not matched to a gene. The CDR3 region has the DNA TGTGCCAGCAGCTTAGTATCGACTAGCGGCGAGCAGTTCTTC. Amino acids: CASSLVSTSGEQFF. Variable domain in full (rest from reference TRBV7-2 and TRBJ2-1): GAGVSQSPSNKVTEKGKDVELRCDPISGHTALYWYRQSLGQGLEFLIYFQGNSAPDKSGLPSDRFSAERTGGSVSTLTIQRTQQEDSAVYLCASSLVSTSGEQFFGPGTRLTVL.

This clonotype was seen only a few times. This chain links TRBV20-1 with TRBJ2-7; D gene ambiguous. Germline CDR1 and CDR2: DFQATT and SNEGSKA (reference sequence). The length of the CDR3 is 13 residues. The ends were cut back, 0 bases at V and 2 bases at J, with 8 bases in the middle. CDR3 DNA sequence: TGCAGTGCTAGAGATCCCTACGCCTACGAGCAGTACTTC. Translated, it gives CSARDPYAYEQYF.

There are many counts of this clonotype. This sequence joins TRBV5-1 and TRBJ1-2, with D possibly matching TRBD1 (6 bases). V was cut by 4 bases and J by 7 bases, with 23 bases left in between. Germline V CDR1 and CDR2: SGHRS, YFSETQ. The CDR3 runs to 16 residues. The chain's CDR3 is CASSPQPGGAVGGYTF. The CDR3 DNA sequence: TGCGCCAGCAGCCCCCAACCGGGGGGGGCAGTGGGTGGCTACACCTTC.

The chain couples TRBV28 to TRBJ1-1; D is ambiguous. V gave up 10 bases and J gave up 0 bases, with 12 bases separating them. The CDR3 has 13 amino acids. Germline CDR1 is MDHEN and CDR2 is SYDVKM. The CDR3 spells CAIPRWMNTEAFF. The CDR3 DNA is TGTGCCATCCCCAGATGGATGAACACTGAAGCTTTCTTT.

This clonotype has a count of ten or more. The rearrangement links TRBV18 to TRBJ2-5; 8 bases fit TRBD2. The CDR3 is 13 amino acids. Germline assignment: CDR1 KGHSH and CDR2 LQKENI. The ends lost 7 bases at V and 4 bases at J; junction bases unmatched: 5. CDR3: CASLGTSGETQYF. The CDR3 DNA sequence: TGTGCCAGCTTAGGGACTAGTGGAGAGACCCAGTACTTC.

This clonotype was seen many times. The gene calls are TRBV12-3 or TRBV12-4 and TRBJ1-2, with D tentatively TRBD1 (5 bases). Trimming pared 7 bases from V and 2 bases from J, leaving 20 bases between. CDR3 size: 16 residues. The chain's CDR3 is CASILGRQGANYGYTF. CDR3 DNA: TGTGCCAGCATATTAGGGCGGCAGGGAGCGAACTATGGCTACACCTTC.

The chain recombines TRBV4-3 with TRBJ2-1; D is unresolved. V gave up 2 bases and J gave up 6 bases, with 11 bases separating them. From germline, CDR1 is LGHNA and CDR2 YSLEER. This CDR3 spans 14 amino acids. The CDR3 nucleotides read TGCGCCAGCAGCCAATCCCGACTGCTCAATGAGCAGTTCTTC. The encoded protein is CASSQSRLLNEQFF.

This clonotype was counted ten times or more. The junction does not match germline at one end; this may be a read error. CDR3 in amino acids: CSARVSGTVMNTEAFF. The CDR3 region has the DNA TGCAGTGCAAGAGTATCGGGGACAGTCATGAACACTGAAGCTTTCTTT. The gene calls are TRBV20-1 and TRBJ1-1; 7 positions agree with TRBD1. This CDR3 has 16 amino acids. The germline CDR1 and CDR2 sequences are DFQATT and SNEGSKA (reference sequence).

The J gene is TRBJ2-7, the V gene TRBV5-6; D might be TRBD1 or TRBD2, each matching 5 bases. Trimming took 2 bases from V and 9 from J, leaving 12 bases between them. CDR3 length: 12 amino acids. The germline CDR1 and CDR2 sequences are SGHDT and YYEEEE. CDR3 sequence (DNA): TGTGCCAGCAGCTTTTCCAGGGAGAGGCAGTACTTC. Protein: CASSFSRERQYF. Complete variable domain (other parts from reference TRBV5-6 and TRBJ2-7): DAGVTQSPTHLIKTRGQQVTLRCSPKSGHDTVSWYQQALGQGPQFIFQYYEEEERQRGNFPDRFSGHQFPNYSSELNVNALLLGDSALYLCASSFSRERQYFGPGTRLTVT.

At least ten counts were recorded for this clonotype. The chain uses TRBV2 and TRBJ2-7; the D gene is possibly TRBD2 (5 bases). Trimming removed 10 bases at V and 4 bases at J, with 11 bases between. The CDR3 contains 11 residues. CDR1 and CDR2 from the germline V gene are SNHLY and FYNNEI. DNA of the CDR3: TGTGCCACCGGACTGGGGTACGAGCAGTACTTC. As protein: CATGLGYEQYF. The full variable domain, rest sourced from reference TRBV2 and TRBJ2-7, is EPEVTQTPSHQVTQMGQEVILRCVPISNHLYFYWYRQILGQKVEFLVSFYNNEISEKSEIFDDQFSVERPDGSNFTLKIRSTKLEDSAMYFCATGLGYEQYFGPGTRLTVT.

This clonotype was picked up many times. The rearrangement uses TRBV28 and TRBJ2-5; D not certain. The CDR3 has 13 amino acids. Germline assignment: CDR1 MDHEN and CDR2 SYDVKM. V lost 3 bases and J lost 7, with 12 bases in between. This chain's CDR3 is CASSFGVVRTQYF. CDR3 bases: TGTGCCAGCAGTTTTGGGGTCGTCCGGACCCAGTACTTC.

As to this clonotype: A read error may produce the germline difference seen at one junction end. The V and J genes are TRBV14 and TRBJ1-1; D gene uncertain. The CDR3 length is 15 residues. CDR1 SGHDN and CDR2 FVKESK come from the germline V gene. CDR3 nucleotide sequence: TGTGCCAGCAGCCAAGCCCCCCGGGTAATCACTGAAACTTTCTTT. Protein product: CASSQAPRVITETFF.

The J gene is TRBJ2-2, the V gene TRBV5-1, with a weak D call TRBD1 (5 bases). Germline CDR1 reads SGHRS; CDR2 reads YFSETQ. This CDR3 spans 16 amino acids. Deletions cut 0 bases from V and 5 bases from J, with 14 bases between. The CDR3 loop reads CASSLAVQGGTGELFF. The CDR3 nucleotides read TGCGCCAGCAGCTTGGCCGTGCAGGGTGGAACCGGGGAGCTGTTTTTT.

This chain uses TRBV4-1 with TRBJ1-5; no reliable D call. There are 14 residues in the CDR3. Trimming took off 1 base at V and 6 bases at J, with 10 bases between the two ends. The germline gives CDR1 MGHRA, CDR2 YSYEKL. The CDR3 reads CASSQGGGFQPQHF. CDR3 coding DNA: TGCGCCAGCAGCCAAGGGGGAGGGTTTCAGCCCCAGCATTTT.

This clonotype was detected only a few times. The chain recombines TRBV11-2 with TRBJ2-4; D unclear. Trimming removed 3 bases at V and 8 bases at J, with 5 bases between. Germline V lookup: CDR1 SGHAT, CDR2 FQNNGV. The CDR3 is 11 residues long. The CDR3 DNA reads TGTGCCAGCAGCTTTTTATACATTCAGTACTTC. Protein: CASSFLYIQYF.

This clonotype was seen many times. The V call is TRBV11-2, the J call TRBJ2-1, with D possibly matching TRBD2 (6 bases). Germline V gene lookup returns CDR1 SGHAT and CDR2 FQNNGV. V lost 5 bases and J lost 4, with 9 bases in between. The CDR3 totals 13 residues. DNA of the CDR3: TGTGCCAGCAGCGTCGGGACTTACAATGAGCAGTTCTTC. Protein: CASSVGTYNEQFF. The full variable domain, with the rest looked up from reference TRBV11-2 and TRBJ2-1, is EAGVAQSPRYKIIEKRQSVAFWCNPISGHATLYWYQQILGQGPKLLIQFQNNGVVDDSQLPKDRFSAERLKGVDSTLKIQPAKLEDSAVYLCASSVGTYNEQFFGPGTRLTVL.

This clonotype has just one count. V usage is TRBV20-1 and J usage is TRBJ2-1; perhaps TRBD2 as D (6 bases). The ends were cut back, 1 base at V and 11 bases at J, with 12 bases in the middle. Germline loops: CDR1 DFQATT, CDR2 SNEGSKA (reference sequence). This CDR3 has 12 residues. The CDR3 coding sequence is TGCAGTGCTAGAGTTTCTAGCGTCAAGCAGTTCTTC. The encoded protein is CSARVSSVKQFF.

The V gene is TRBV5-1, the J gene TRBJ2-3; possible D gene TRBD2, 5 bases. This CDR3 is 14 amino acids long. Looked up from germline, CDR1 is SGHRS and CDR2 is YFSETQ. Deletions cut 0 bases from V and 3 bases from J, with 8 bases between. This CDR3 is CASSLGGETDTQYF. The CDR3 DNA reads as TGCGCCAGCAGCTTGGGGGGAGAGACAGATACGCAGTATTTT.

This clonotype appeared many times. The CDR3 sequence is CASSLTSGGAYEQYF. For the CDR3, the DNA is TGTGCCAGCAGCTTGACTAGCGGGGGGGCTTACGAGCAGTACTTC. V and J are TRBV11-2 and TRBJ2-7, with TRBD2 matching 14 bases. This CDR3 comprises 15 residues. The V gene's germline CDR1 is SGHAT and CDR2 FQNNGV. V gave up 3 bases and J gave up 4 bases; unmatched junction bases: 2.

The chain links TRBV14 to TRBJ2-1; TRBD1 is a possible D gene (6 bases). The CDR3 runs to 13 residues. V dropped 4 bases and J dropped 8 bases, with 12 bases sitting between them. The germline V gene has CDR1 SGHDN and CDR2 FVKESK. The CDR3 protein is CASSPQGFHEQFF. Written as DNA, the CDR3 is TGTGCCAGCAGCCCCCAGGGGTTTCATGAGCAGTTCTTC.

There are a few counts of this clonotype. V and J are TRBV18 and TRBJ1-4; no clear D gene. Germline values: CDR1 KGHSH, CDR2 LQKENI. V lost 1 base, J lost 1 base, and 10 bases lay in between. The CDR3 length is 16 residues. CDR3 region: CASSPQTPGTNEKLFF. CDR3 nucleotide sequence: TGTGCCAGCTCACCACAAACCCCAGGAACTAATGAAAAACTGTTTTTT.

There are many counts of this clonotype. The gene calls are TRBV5-1 and TRBJ2-7, with a tentative D call TRBD1 (5 bases). Germline V lookup: CDR1 SGHRS, CDR2 YFSETQ. V dropped 4 bases and J dropped 0 bases, with 8 bases sitting between them. This CDR3 spans 13 amino acids. CDR3 sequence (DNA): TGCGCCAGCAGCGAGGACACCTCCTACGAGCAGTACTTC. It encodes CASSEDTSYEQYF.

The count of this clonotype is one. This chain joins TRBV7-6 and TRBJ2-1; D gene unclear. The CDR3 is 16 amino acids. Germline V CDR1 and CDR2: SGHVS, FNYEAQ. V gave up 2 bases and J gave up 8 bases, with 19 bases separating them. The CDR3 DNA reads as TGTGCCAGCAGCTTAAAAATCGCCTTACCGATGGATGAGCAGTTCTTC. It codes for CASSLKIALPMDEQFF.